Given below is one T cell receptor beta chain in context. 60 Vbeta and 13 Jbeta primers were used in PCR. The repertoire was sequenced with immunoSEQ multiplex PCR; TCRdb's copy has only in-frame clones and lacks some. The data show 150,000 to 200,000 clones, 73% seen once. This record belongs to a study of cytomegalovirus exposure and HLA in healthy donors. Across the whole study: Ancestry clustering placed about four fifths of more than 350 genotyped donors in the Caucasian-associated cluster.

The CDR3 has 16 residues. CDR1 SNHLY and CDR2 FYNNEI come from the germline V gene. V was pared by 4 bases and J by 0 bases, with 7 bases of the junction left unmatched. This clonotype was obtained from a woman aged 25 to 39 in good health and CMV-seronegative. The sample consisted of PBMCs. The rearrangement links TRBV2 to TRBJ2-7; TRBD1 matches at 9 bases. In DNA form, the CDR3 reads TGTGCCAGCAGTGGTGACAGGGGGACGAGCTCCTACGAGCAGTACTTC. Translating gives CASSGDRGTSSYEQYF. Complete variable domain (other parts from reference TRBV2 and TRBJ2-7): EPEVTQTPSHQVTQMGQEVILRCVPISNHLYFYWYRQILGQKVEFLVSFYNNEISEKSEIFDDQFSVERPDGSNFTLKIRSTKLEDSAMYFCASSGDRGTSSYEQYFGPGTRLTVT.